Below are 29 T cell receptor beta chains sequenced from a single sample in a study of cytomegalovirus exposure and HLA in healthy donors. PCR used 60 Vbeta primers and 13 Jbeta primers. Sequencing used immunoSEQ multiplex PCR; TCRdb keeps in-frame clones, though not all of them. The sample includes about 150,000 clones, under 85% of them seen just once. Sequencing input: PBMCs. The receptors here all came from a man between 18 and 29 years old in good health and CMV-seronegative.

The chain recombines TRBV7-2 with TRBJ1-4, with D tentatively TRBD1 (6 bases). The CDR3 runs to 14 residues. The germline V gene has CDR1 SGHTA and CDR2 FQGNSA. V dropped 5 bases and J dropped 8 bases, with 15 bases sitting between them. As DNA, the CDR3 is TGTGCCAGCAGCATACAGGGAAGTGGGGAAAAACTGTTTTTT. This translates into CASSIQGSGEKLFF.

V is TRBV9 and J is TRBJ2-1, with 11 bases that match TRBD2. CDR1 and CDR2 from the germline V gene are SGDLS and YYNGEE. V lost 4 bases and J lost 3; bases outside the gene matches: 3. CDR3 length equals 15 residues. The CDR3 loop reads CASSPGTSGYNEQFF. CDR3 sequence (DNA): TGTGCCAGCAGCCCCGGGACTAGCGGCTACAATGAGCAGTTCTTC.

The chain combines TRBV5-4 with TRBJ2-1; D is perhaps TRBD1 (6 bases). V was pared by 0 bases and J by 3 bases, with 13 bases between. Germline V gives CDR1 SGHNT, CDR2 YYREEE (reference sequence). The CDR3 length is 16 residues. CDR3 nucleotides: TGTGCCAGCAGCTTGGCCCACGGACAGATCTACAATGAGCAGTTCTTC. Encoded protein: CASSLAHGQIYNEQFF.

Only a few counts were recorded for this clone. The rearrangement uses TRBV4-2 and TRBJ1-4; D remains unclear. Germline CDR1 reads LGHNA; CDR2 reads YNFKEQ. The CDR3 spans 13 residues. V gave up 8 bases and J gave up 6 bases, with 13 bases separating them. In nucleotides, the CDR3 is TGTGCCAGCTTCGACGGACTCGATGAAAAACTGTTTTTT. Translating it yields CASFDGLDEKLFF.

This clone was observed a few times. CDR3 bases: TGTGCCAGCACCAGGGGGCGGGGGGGCCCCACCGGGGAGCTGTTTTTT. Translated, it gives CASTRGRGGPTGELFF. The V call is TRBV9, the J call TRBJ2-2; D may be TRBD2 (9 bases). CDR3 size: 16 residues. With 6 bases removed from V and 4 bases from J, the gap between germline ends came to 19 bases. Germline V lookup: CDR1 SGDLS, CDR2 YYNGEE.

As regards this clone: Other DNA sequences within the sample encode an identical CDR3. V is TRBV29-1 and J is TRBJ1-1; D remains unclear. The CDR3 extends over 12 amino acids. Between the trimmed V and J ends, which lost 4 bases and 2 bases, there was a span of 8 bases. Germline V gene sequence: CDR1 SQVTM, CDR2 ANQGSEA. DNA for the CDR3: TGCAGCGTTGGACACCCTAACACTGAAGCTTTCTTT. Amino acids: CSVGHPNTEAFF. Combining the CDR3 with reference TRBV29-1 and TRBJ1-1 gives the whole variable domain SAVISQKPSRDICQRGTSLTIQCQVDSQVTMMFWYRQQPGQSLTLIATANQGSEATYESGFVIDKFPISRPNLTFSTLTVSNMSPEDSSIYLCSVGHPNTEAFFGQGTRLTVV.

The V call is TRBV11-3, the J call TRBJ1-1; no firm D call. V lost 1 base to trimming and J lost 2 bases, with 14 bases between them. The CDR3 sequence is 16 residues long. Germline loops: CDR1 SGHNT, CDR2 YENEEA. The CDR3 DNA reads TGTGCCAGCAGCTTAGGCCCGCCCGGGATTAACACTGAAGCTTTCTTT. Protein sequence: CASSLGPPGINTEAFF. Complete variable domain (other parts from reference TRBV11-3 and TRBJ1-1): EAGVVQSPRYKIIEKKQPVAFWCNPISGHNTLYWYLQNLGQGPELLIRYENEEAVDDSQLPKDRFSAERLKGVDSTLKIQPAELGDSAVYLCASSLGPPGINTEAFFGQGTRLTVV.

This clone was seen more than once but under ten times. The CDR3 protein is CASSQDPTSGGPSTDTQYF. The DNA of the CDR3 is TGTGCCAGCAGCCAAGATCCAACTAGCGGGGGGCCAAGCACAGATACGCAGTATTTT. This chain uses TRBV11-2 with TRBJ2-3; 12 nucleotides agree with TRBD2. The CDR3 extends over 19 amino acids. The germline V gene has CDR1 SGHAT and CDR2 FQNNGV. J gave up 0 bases and V 5 bases, and 12 bases lay outside the gene matches.

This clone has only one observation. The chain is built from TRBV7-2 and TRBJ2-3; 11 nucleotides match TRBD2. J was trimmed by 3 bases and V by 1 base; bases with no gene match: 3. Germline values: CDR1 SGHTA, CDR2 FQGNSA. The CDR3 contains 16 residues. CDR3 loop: CASSLVGTSGTDTQYF. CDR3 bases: TGTGCCAGCAGCTTAGTAGGGACTAGCGGTACAGATACGCAGTATTTT.

The CDR3 region is CASSPESGGAAETQYF. CDR3 sequence (DNA): TGCGCCAGCAGCCCGGAAAGCGGGGGGGCAGCAGAGACCCAGTACTTC. V and J are TRBV5-1 and TRBJ2-5; 10 bases fit TRBD2. The V segment lost 4 bases and the J segment 4 bases; nucleotides outside the gene matches: 10. The CDR3 loop spans 16 amino acids. Per the germline V gene, CDR1 is SGHRS and CDR2 is YFSETQ.

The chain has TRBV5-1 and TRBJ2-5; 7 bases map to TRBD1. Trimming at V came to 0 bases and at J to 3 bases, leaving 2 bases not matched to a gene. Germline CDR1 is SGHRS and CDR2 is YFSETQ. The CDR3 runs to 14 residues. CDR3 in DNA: TGCGCCAGCAGCTTGGCTACAGGGGAAGAGACCCAGTACTTC. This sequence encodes CASSLATGEETQYF. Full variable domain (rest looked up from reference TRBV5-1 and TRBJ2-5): KAGVTQTPRYLIKTRGQQVTLSCSPISGHRSVSWYQQTPGQGLQFLFEYFSETQRNKGNFPGRFSGRQFSNSRSEMNVSTLELGDSALYLCASSLATGEETQYFGPGTRLLVL.

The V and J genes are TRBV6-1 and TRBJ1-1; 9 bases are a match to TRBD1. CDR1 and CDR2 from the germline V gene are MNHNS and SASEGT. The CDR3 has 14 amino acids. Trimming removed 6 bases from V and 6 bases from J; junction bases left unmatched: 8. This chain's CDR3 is CASRGTGGRPEAFF. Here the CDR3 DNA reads TGTGCCAGCAGGGGTACAGGGGGCAGGCCTGAAGCTTTCTTT.

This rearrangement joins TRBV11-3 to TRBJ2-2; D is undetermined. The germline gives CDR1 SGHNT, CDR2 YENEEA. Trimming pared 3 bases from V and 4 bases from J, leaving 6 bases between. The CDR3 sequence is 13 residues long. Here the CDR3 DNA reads TGTGCCAGCAGCTTTACAAGCACCGGGGAGCTGTTTTTT. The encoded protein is CASSFTSTGELFF.

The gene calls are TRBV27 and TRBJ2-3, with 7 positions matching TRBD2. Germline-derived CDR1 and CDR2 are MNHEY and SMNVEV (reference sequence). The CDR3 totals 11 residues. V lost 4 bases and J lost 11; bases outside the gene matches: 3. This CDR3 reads CASSSAGLQYF. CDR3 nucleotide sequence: TGTGCCAGCAGTTCAGCGGGGCTGCAGTATTTT.

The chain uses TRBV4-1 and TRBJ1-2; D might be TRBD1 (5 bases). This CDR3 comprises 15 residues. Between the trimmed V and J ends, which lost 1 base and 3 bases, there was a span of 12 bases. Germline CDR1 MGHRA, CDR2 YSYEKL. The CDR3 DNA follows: TGCGCCAGCAGCCAAGTACCGGGGGTCCACTATGGCTACACCTTC. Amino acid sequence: CASSQVPGVHYGYTF.

CDR3 loop: CASSLDGLYEQYF. In DNA, the CDR3 is TGTGCCAGCAGCTTAGACGGTCTTTACGAGCAGTACTTC. The chain uses TRBV11-2 and TRBJ2-5; no definite D call. The end of the DNA aligns better with TRBJ2-7, so the J call may be wrong. The CDR3 spans 13 residues. Per the germline V gene, CDR1 is SGHAT and CDR2 is FQNNGV.

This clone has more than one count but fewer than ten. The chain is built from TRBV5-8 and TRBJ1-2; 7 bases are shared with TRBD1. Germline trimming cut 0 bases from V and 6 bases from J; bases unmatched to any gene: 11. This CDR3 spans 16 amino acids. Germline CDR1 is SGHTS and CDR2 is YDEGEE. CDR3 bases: TGTGCCAGCAGCTTGGAGGAGGGCAGGGGGTTGAATGGCTACACCTTC. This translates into CASSLEEGRGLNGYTF.

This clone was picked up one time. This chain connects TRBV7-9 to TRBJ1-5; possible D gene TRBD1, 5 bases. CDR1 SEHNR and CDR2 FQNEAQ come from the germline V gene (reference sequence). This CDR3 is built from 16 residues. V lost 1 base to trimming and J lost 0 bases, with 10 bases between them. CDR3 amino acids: CASSLGAGSSNQPQHF. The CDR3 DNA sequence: TGTGCCAGCAGCTTAGGAGCAGGGTCTAGCAATCAGCCCCAGCATTTT.

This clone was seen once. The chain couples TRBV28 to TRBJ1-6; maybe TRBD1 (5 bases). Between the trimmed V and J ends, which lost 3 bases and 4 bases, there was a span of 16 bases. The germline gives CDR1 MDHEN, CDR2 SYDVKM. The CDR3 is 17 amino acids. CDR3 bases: TGTGCCAGCAGTTTGCGTGGAGGGGCCCTTTATAATTCACCCCTCCACTTT. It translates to CASSLRGGALYNSPLHF.

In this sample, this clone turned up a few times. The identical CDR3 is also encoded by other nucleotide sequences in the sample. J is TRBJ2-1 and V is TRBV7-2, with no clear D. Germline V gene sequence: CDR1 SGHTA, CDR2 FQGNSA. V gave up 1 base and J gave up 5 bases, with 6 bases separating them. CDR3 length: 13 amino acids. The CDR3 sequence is CASSLGQNNEQFF. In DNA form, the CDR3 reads TGTGCCAGCAGCTTAGGACAAAACAATGAGCAGTTCTTC.

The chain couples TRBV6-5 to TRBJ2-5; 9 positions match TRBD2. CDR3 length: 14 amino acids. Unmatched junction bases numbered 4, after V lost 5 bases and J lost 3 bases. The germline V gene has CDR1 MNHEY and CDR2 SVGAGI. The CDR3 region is CASSRGGGKETQYF. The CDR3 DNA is TGTGCCAGCAGTCGCGGGGGGGGGAAAGAGACCCAGTACTTC.

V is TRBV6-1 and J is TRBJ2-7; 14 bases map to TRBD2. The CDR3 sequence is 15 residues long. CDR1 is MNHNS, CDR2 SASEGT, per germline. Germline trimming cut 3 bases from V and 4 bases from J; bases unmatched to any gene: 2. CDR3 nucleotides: TGTGCCAGCAGTGAGACTAGCGGGGGGGGGTACGAGCAGTACGTC. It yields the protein CASSETSGGGYEQYV.

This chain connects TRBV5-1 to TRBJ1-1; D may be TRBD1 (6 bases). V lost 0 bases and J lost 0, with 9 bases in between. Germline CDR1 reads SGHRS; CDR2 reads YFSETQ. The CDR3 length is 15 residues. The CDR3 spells CASSLDDRLNTEAFF. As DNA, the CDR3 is TGCGCCAGCAGCTTGGATGACAGGTTGAACACTGAAGCTTTCTTT.

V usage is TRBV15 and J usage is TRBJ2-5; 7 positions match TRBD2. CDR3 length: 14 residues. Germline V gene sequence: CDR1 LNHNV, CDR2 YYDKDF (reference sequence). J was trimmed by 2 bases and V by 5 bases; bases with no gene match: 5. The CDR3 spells CATSGGVRQETQYF. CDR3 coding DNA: TGTGCCACCAGCGGGGGGGTCCGACAAGAGACCCAGTACTTC.

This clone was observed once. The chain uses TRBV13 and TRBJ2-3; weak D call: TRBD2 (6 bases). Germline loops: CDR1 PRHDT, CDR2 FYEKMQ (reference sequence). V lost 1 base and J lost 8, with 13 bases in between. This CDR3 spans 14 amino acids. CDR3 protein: CASSLEGGSGTQYF. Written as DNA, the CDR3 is TGTGCCAGCAGCTTAGAAGGAGGGTCGGGTACGCAGTATTTT.

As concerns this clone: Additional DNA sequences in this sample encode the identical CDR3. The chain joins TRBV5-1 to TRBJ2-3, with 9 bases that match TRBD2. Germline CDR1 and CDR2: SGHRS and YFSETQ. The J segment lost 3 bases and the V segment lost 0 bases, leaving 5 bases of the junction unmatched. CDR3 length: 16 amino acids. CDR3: CASSLGASGVTDTQYF. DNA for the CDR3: TGCGCCAGCAGCTTGGGCGCTAGCGGGGTAACAGATACGCAGTATTTT.

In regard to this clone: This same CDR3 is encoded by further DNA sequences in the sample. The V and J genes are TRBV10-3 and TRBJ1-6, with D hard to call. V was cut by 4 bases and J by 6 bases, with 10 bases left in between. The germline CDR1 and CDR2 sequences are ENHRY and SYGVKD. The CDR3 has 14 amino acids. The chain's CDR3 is CAISGLHSNSPLHF. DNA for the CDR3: TGTGCCATCAGTGGTTTACACAGTAATTCACCCCTCCACTTT.

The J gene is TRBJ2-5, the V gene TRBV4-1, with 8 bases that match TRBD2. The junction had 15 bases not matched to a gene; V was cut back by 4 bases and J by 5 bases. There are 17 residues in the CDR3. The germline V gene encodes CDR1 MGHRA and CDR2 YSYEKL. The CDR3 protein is CASSLTFVTGGLETQYF. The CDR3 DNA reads TGCGCCAGCAGCCTAACCTTTGTAACGGGGGGGCTGGAGACCCAGTACTTC.

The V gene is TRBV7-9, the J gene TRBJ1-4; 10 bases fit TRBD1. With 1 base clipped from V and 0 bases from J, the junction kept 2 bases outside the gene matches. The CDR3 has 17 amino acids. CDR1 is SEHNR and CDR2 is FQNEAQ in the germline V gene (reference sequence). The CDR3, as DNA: TGTGCCAGCAGCTTAGGACAGGGGGCGGCAACTAATGAAAAACTGTTTTTT. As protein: CASSLGQGAATNEKLFF.